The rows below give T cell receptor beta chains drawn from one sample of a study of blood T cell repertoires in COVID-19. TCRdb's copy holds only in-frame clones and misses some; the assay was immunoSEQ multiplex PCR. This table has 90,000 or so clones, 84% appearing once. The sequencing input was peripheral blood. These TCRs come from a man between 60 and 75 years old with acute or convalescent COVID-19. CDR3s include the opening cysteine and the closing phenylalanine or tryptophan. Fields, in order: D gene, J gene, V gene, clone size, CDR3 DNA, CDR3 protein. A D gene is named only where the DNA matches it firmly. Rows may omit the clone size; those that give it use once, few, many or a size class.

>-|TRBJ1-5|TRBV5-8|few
TGTGCCAGCAGCTTCCTCGACACCTACAATCAGCCCCAGCATTTT
CASSFLDTYNQPQHF
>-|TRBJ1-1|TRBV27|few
TGTGCCAGCAGCCGACAAGAAAAGAACACTGAAGCTTTCTTT
CASSRQEKNTEAFF
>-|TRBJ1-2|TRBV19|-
TGTGCCAGTAGTACCCAGACTGGTTCGAGCTATGGCTACACCTTC
CASSTQTGSSYGYTF
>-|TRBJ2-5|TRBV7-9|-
TGTGCCAGCAGCCCTGTCCTGTCTCAAGAGACCCAGTACTTC
CASSPVLSQETQYF
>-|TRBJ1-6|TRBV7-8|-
TGTGCCACTTCGCTGGCAGGGTTTTCACCCCTCCACTTT
CATSLAGFSPLHF
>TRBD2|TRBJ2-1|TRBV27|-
TGTGCCAGCAGAAGACTAGCGGGGGGCCGGTATCTATACAATGAGCAGTTCTTC
CASRRLAGGRYLYNEQFF
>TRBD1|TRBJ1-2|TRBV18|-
TGTGCCAGCTCACCAGAGGGGGCGGTCCCCTATGGCTACACCTTC
CASSPEGAVPYGYTF
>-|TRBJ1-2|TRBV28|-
TGTGCCAGCAGTTTGCAAGTACTATTAAACTATGGCTACACCTTC
CASSLQVLLNYGYTF
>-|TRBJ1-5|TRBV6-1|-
TGTGCCAGCAGTGAACGAGGGAATCAGCCCCAGCATTTT
CASSERGNQPQHF
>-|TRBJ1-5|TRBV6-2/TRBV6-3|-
TGTGCCAGCAGTTACGATCAGGCTGGGCCAACAGGGCAGCCCCAGCATTTT
CASSYDQAGPTGQPQHF
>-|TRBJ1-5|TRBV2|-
TGTGCCAGCAGATACACAGGGTTTCAGGGTCAGCCCCAGCATTTT
CASRYTGFQGQPQHF
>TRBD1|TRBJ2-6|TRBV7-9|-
TGTGCCAGCAGCTTATGGCCTCAGGGGGCTGGGGCCAACGTCCTGACTTTC
CASSLWPQGAGANVLTF
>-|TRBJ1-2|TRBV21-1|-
TGTGCCCCCCCGTCGACATCCCATAACTATGGCTACACCTTC
CAPPSTSHNYGYTF
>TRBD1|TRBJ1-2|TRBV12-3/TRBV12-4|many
TGTGCCAGCAGCAGACCAGGGGGCGGCTACACCTTC
CASSRPGGGYTF
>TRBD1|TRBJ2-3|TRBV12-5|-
TGTGCTAGTGCCTCCTTGGCGGGACAGGTTGCCGATACGCAGTATTTT
CASASLAGQVADTQYF
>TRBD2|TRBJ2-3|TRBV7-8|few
TGTGCCAGCAGCTCCCGAGCGGGGGGCACAGATACGCAGTATTTT
CASSSRAGGTDTQYF
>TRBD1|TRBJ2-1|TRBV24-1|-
TGTGCCACCAAATTGGGACAGGGTGGGGTAGTGCAGTTCTTC
CATKLGQGGVVQFF
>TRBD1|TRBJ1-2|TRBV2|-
TGTGCCAGCAGTGGACAGGGAAGTCACTATGGCTACACCTTC
CASSGQGSHYGYTF
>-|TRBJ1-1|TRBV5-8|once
TGTGCCAGCAGCTTCGGTTGGGGGGGAATTGAAGCTTTCTTT
CASSFGWGGIEAFF
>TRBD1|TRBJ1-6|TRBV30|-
TGTGCCTCTAAAGACAGGGTGGCTTCACCCCTCCACTTT
CASKDRVASPLHF
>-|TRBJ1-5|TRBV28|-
TGTGCCAGCAGTTTAGGGGGAGGGTCGCAGCCCCAGCATTTT
CASSLGGGSQPQHF
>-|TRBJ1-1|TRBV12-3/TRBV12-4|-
TGTGCCAGCAGTTTGAAGGGGGGGACTGAAGCTTTCTTT
CASSLKGGTEAFF
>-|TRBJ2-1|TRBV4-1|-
TGCGCCAGCAGCCAAAACACCAACAATGAGCAGTTCTTC
CASSQNTNNEQFF
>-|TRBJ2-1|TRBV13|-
TGTGCCAGCAGCTTAGTAGGGGGGGACTCCTACAATGAGCAGTTCTTC
CASSLVGGDSYNEQFF
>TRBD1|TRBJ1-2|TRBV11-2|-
TGTGCCAGCAGCTACGGGACAGGGGACAGGAATGGCTACACCTTC
CASSYGTGDRNGYTF
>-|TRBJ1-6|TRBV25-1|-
TGTGCCAGCAGTGAAACAGGTCGAAATTCACCCCTCCACTTT
CASSETGRNSPLHF
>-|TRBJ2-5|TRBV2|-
TGTGCCAGCAGTGAGAGCAGGGGAGAGACCCAGTACTTC
CASSESRGETQYF
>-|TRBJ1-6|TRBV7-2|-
TGTGCCAGCAGCTATCTTGGGAGAGGTCTTAATTCACCCCTCCACTTT
CASSYLGRGLNSPLHF
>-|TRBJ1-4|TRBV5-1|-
TGCGCCAGCAGCTTTTCAGGGGCGCTTCTGGAAAAACTGTTTTTT
CASSFSGALLEKLFF
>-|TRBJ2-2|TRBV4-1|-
TGCGCCAGCAGCTACAGGGTGGCCGGGGAGCTGTTTTTT
CASSYRVAGELFF
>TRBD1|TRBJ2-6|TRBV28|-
TGTGCCAGCACCCCAGGGGGTATCTCTGGGGCCAACGTCCTGACTTTC
CASTPGGISGANVLTF
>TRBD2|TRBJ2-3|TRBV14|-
TGTGCCAGCAGCCAAGATAGGGCGGGACTAGCGGTAACCACAGATACGCAGTATTTT
CASSQDRAGLAVTTDTQYF
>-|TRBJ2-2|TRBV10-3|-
TGTGCCATCAGTGATAAGGGGGTTTCCACCGGGGAGCTGTTTTTT
CAISDKGVSTGELFF
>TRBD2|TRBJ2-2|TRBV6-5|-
TGTGCCAGCAGCAATGGGGGGGTGGCCACCGGGGAGCTGTTTTTT
CASSNGGVATGELFF
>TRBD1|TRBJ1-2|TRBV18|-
TGTGCCAGCTCACCACAACTGGGACAGGGGGCGGATGGCTACACCTTC
CASSPQLGQGADGYTF
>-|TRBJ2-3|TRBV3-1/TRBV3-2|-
TGTGCCAGCAGCCAAGCAGACAGACCTAGCACAGATACGCAGTATTTT
CASSQADRPSTDTQYF
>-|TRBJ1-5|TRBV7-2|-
TGTGCCAGCAGCTACAAAGGCGGTCAGCCCCAGCATTTT
CASSYKGGQPQHF
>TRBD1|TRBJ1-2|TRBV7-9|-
TGTGCCAGCAGCTTAGGGGGACAGGTGCGTGGCTACACCTTC
CASSLGGQVRGYTF
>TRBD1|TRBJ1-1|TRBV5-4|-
TGTGCCAGCAGCTTGTTACAGGGGGCAAGTGAAGCTTTCTTT
CASSLLQGASEAFF
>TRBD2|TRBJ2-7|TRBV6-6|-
TGTGCCAGCAGTTCCCAGACTAGCGGAGGCGAGCAGTACTTC
CASSSQTSGGEQYF
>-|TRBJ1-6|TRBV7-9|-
TGTGCCAGCAGCCACCGGGACACTAATTCACCCCTCCACTTT
CASSHRDTNSPLHF
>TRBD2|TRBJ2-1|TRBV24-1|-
TGTGCCACCAGTGAGCCAACCGGGACTAGCGACTACAATGAGCAGTTCTTC
CATSEPTGTSDYNEQFF